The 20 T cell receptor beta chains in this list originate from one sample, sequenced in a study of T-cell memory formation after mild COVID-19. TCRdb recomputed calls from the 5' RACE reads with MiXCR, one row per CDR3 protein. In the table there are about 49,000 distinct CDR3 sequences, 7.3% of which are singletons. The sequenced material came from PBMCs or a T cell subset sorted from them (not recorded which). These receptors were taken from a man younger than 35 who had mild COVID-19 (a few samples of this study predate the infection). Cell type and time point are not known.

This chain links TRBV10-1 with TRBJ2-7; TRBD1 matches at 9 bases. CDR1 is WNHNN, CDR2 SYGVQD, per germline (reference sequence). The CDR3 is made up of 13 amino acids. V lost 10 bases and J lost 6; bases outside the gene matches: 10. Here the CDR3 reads CANRDRDATEQYV. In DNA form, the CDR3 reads TGCGCCAACCGGGACAGGGATGCTACCGAGCAGTACGTC.

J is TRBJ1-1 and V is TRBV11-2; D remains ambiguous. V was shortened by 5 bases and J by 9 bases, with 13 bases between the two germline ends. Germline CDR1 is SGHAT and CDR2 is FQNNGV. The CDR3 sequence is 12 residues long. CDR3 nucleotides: TGTGCCAGCAGCGCTTGTCCCCCCCAAGCTTTCTTT. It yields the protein CASSACPPQAFF.

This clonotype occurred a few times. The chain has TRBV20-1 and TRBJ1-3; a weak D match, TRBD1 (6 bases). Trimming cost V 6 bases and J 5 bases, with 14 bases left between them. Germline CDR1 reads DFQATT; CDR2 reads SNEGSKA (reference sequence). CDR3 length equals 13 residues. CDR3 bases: TGCAGTGCCCAGACAGGCACCAGAAACACCATATATTTT. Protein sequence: CSAQTGTRNTIYF.

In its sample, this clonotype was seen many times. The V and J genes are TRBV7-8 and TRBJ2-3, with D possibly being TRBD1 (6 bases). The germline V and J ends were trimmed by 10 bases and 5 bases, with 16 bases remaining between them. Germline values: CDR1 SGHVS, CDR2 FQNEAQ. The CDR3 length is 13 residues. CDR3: CATGDGARDTQYF. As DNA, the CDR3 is TGTGCCACAGGGGACGGAGCAAGAGATACGCAGTATTTT.

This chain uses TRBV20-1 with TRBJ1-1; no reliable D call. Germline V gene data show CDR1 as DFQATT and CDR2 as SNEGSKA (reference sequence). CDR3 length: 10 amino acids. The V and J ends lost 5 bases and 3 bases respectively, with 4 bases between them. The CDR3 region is CSAYHTEAFF. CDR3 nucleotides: TGCAGTGCTTATCACACTGAAGCTTTCTTT.

CDR3 protein: CASGDSEYANEQFF. In DNA, the CDR3 is TGTGCCAGCGGGGACAGTGAGTATGCCAATGAGCAGTTCTTC. This chain connects TRBV2 to TRBJ2-1, with 7 bases fitting TRBD1. The CDR3 extends over 14 amino acids. Losses at the gene ends were 8 bases for V and 6 bases for J; bases not matched to a gene: 10. The germline CDR1 and CDR2 sequences are SNHLY and FYNNEI.

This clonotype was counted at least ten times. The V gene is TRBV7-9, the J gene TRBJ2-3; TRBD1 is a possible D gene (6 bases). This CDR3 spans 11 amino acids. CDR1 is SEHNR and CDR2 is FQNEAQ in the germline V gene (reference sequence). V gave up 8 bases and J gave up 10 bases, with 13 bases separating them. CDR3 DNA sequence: TGTGCCAGCTTGGACAGTATCGCGCAGTATTTT. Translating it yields CASLDSIAQYF.

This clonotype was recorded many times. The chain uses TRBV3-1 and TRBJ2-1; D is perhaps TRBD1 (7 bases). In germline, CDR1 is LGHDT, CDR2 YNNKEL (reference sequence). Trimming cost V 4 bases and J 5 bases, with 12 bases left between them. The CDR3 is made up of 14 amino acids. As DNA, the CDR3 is TGTGCCAGCAGCCGCGGGACAGAGCACAATGAGCAGTTCTTC. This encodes CASSRGTEHNEQFF.

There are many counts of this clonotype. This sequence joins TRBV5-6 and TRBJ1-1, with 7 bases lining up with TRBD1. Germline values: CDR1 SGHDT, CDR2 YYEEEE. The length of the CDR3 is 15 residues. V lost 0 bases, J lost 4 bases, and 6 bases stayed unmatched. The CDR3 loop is CASSLGNSGGTEAFF. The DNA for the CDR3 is TGTGCCAGCAGCTTGGGGAACTCAGGGGGCACTGAAGCTTTCTTT.

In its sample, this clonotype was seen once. The chain's CDR3 is CASSGGVNSPLHF. The CDR3 DNA sequence: TGTGCCAGCAGTGGGGGCGTTAATTCACCCCTCCACTTT. The V and J genes are TRBV2 and TRBJ1-6, with a possible D match to TRBD1 (5 bases). The CDR3 is 13 amino acids. Trimming left V 4 bases short and J 6 bases short, with 7 bases between. Germline assignment: CDR1 SNHLY and CDR2 FYNNEI.

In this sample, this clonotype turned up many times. The CDR3 reads CASSQVGGSYTEAFF. In nucleotides, the CDR3 is TGCGCCAGCAGCCAAGTGGGAGGGTCTTACACTGAAGCTTTCTTT. V is TRBV4-1 and J is TRBJ1-1; no firm D call. Germline CDR1 and CDR2: MGHRA and YSYEKL. The V end was cut by 1 base, the J end by 3 bases, with 12 bases between. The CDR3 has 15 amino acids.

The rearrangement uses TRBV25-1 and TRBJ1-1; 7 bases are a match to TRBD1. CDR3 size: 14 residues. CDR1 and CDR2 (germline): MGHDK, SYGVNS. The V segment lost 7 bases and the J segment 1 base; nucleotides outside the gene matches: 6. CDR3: CASTTGDRNTEAFF. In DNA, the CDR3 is TGTGCCAGCACCACAGGGGACCGGAACACTGAAGCTTTCTTT.

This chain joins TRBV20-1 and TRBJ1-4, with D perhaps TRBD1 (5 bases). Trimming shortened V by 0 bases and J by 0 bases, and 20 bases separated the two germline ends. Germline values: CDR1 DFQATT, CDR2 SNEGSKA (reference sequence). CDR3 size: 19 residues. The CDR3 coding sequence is TGCAGTGCTAGAGATCTAGGCCTCCAGGGAGGAGCAACTAATGAAAAACTGTTTTTT. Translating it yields CSARDLGLQGGATNEKLFF.

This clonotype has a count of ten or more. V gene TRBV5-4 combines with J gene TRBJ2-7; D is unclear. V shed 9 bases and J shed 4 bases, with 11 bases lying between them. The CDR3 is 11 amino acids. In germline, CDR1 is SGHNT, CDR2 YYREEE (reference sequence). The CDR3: CATPVVYEQYV. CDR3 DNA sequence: TGTGCCACCCCAGTTGTGTACGAGCAGTACGTC.

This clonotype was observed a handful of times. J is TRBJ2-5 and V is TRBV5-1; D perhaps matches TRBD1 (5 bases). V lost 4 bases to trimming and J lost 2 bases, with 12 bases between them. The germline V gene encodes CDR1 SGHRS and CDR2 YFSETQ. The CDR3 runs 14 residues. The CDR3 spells CASSRDSPQETQYF. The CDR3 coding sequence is TGCGCCAGCAGCCGCGACAGCCCGCAAGAGACCCAGTACTTC.

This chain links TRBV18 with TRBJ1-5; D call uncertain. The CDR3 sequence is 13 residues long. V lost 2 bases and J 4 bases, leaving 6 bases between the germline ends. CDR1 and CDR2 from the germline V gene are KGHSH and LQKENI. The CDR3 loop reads CASSPGQNQPQHF. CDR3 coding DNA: TGTGCCAGCTCACCAGGGCAGAATCAGCCCCAGCATTTT.

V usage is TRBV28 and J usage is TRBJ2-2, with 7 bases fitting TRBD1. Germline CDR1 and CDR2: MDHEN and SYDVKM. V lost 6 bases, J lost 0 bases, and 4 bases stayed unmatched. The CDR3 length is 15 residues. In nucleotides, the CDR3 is TGTGCCAGCAGCACAACAGGGGCGAACACCGGGGAGCTGTTTTTT. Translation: CASSTTGANTGELFF.

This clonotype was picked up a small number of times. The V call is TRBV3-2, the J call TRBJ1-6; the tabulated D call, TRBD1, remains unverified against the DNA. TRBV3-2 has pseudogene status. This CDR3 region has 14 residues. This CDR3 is CASSPLLGDSPLHF. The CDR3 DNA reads TGTGCCAGCAGCCCCCTCTTGGGGGATTCACCCCTCCACTTT.

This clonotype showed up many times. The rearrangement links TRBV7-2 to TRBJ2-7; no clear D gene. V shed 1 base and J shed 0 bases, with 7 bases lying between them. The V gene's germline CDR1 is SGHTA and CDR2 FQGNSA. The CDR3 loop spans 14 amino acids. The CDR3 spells CASSLGPSSYEQYV. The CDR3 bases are TGTGCCAGCAGCTTAGGCCCCAGCTCCTACGAGCAGTACGTC.

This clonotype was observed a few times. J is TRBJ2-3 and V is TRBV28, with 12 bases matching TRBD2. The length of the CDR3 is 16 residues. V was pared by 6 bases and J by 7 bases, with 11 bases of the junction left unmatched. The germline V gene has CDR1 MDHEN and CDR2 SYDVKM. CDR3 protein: CASSSLAGGAVNTQYF. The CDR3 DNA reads TGTGCCAGCAGCTCTCTAGCGGGGGGGGCCGTGAATACGCAGTATTTT.